Following are 13 T cell receptor beta chains from one sample sequenced in a study of T-cell reconstitution after alpha-beta-depleted transplantation in children. Unique molecular identifiers were incorporated into the prepared TCRbeta library. TCRdb re-derived calls from the PCR reads in MiXCR, one entry per CDR3 protein. The data contain fewer than 1 million distinct CDR3 sequences, about 15% of them seen just once; the ten biggest clones take up approximately 5%. Here the sequenced sample was PBMCs, mostly from graft donor cells, taken 360 days after TCRalphabeta/CD19-depleted stem cell transplant. The receptors originated from a male patient under 18 who had a stem cell transplant for acute lymphoblastic leukemia, so the T cells may come from the graft donor.

The chain joins TRBV11-1 to TRBJ2-1; D gene ambiguous. The length of the CDR3 is 17 residues. V was clipped by 5 bases and J by 0 bases, with 17 bases between them. Germline CDR1 and CDR2: SGHAT and FQDESV (reference sequence). CDR3 DNA: TGTGCCAGCAGCCCAAGGCTGATAGGGCCCTCCTACAATGAGCAGTTCTTC. It yields the protein CASSPRLIGPSYNEQFF.

CDR3 nucleotides: TGTGCCAGCAGCTTAAACCCACCAAGACAGCCCCAGCATTTT. Residues: CASSLNPPRQPQHF. The J gene is TRBJ1-5, the V gene TRBV7-2; no firm D call. Trimming took off 2 bases at V and 7 bases at J, with 12 bases between the two ends. Looked up from germline, CDR1 is SGHTA and CDR2 is FQGNSA. This CDR3 is 14 amino acids long.

This clonotype occurred many times. The chain is built from TRBV7-2 and TRBJ2-3; a possible D gene is TRBD2 (6 bases). Trimming removed 5 bases at V and 8 bases at J, with 11 bases between. Germline V gene sequence: CDR1 SGHTA, CDR2 FQGNSA. This CDR3 spans 12 amino acids. Here the CDR3 DNA reads TGTGCCAGCAGCATTCTGGGGGGTACGCAGTATTTT. Its protein is CASSILGGTQYF. Drawing the rest from reference TRBV7-2 and TRBJ2-3, the complete variable domain is GAGVSQSPSNKVTEKGKDVELRCDPISGHTALYWYRQSLGQGLEFLIYFQGNSAPDKSGLPSDRFSAERTGGSVSTLTIQRTQQEDSAVYLCASSILGGTQYFGPGTRLTVL.

This clonotype was observed a handful of times. The V and J genes are TRBV14 and TRBJ1-2, with D hard to call. Germline CDR1 is SGHDN and CDR2 is FVKESK. V was trimmed by 0 bases and J by 6 bases, leaving 14 bases between them. CDR3 length equals 15 residues. The CDR3 DNA sequence: TGTGCCAGCAGCCAAGACGGTCAGCGATACGATGGCTACACCTTC. Translation gives CASSQDGQRYDGYTF.

V usage is TRBV12-3 or TRBV12-4 and J usage is TRBJ2-5; TRBD1 aligns across 8 bases. Trimming cost V 5 bases and J 5 bases; bases outside gene matches: 10. CDR3 length: 15 residues. CDR3 in DNA: TGTGCCAGCAGTCCTTCCGACAGGGGCGAGGAGACCCAGTACTTC. Encoded protein: CASSPSDRGEETQYF.

This clonotype showed up many times. The genes are TRBV12-3 or TRBV12-4 and TRBJ2-7; 11 nucleotides line up with TRBD2. The CDR3 is 14 amino acids. V lost 4 bases and J lost 6; bases outside the gene matches: 5. CDR3 nucleotide sequence: TGTGCCAGCAGTTCTAGCGGGAGGCCTCGCGAGCAGTACTTC. It encodes CASSSSGRPREQYF.

The genes are TRBV7-2 and TRBJ2-4; the D is unclear. This CDR3 region has 12 residues. Germline V lookup: CDR1 SGHTA, CDR2 FQGNSA. V was cut by 4 bases and J by 9 bases, with 10 bases left in between. In nucleotides, the CDR3 is TGTGCCAGCAGCTCTTCTCTGGGCATTCAGTACTTC. This sequence encodes CASSSSLGIQYF.

This chain connects TRBV27 to TRBJ1-4; D unresolved. The CDR3 covers 16 residues. V shed 5 bases and J shed 0 bases, with 13 bases lying between them. Germline values: CDR1 MNHEY, CDR2 SMNVEV (reference sequence). The CDR3 DNA is TGTGCCAGCAGTCCACCGGACCGACCAACTAATGAAAAACTGTTTTTT. Protein product: CASSPPDRPTNEKLFF. Combining the CDR3 with reference TRBV27 and TRBJ1-4 gives the whole variable domain EAQVTQNPRYLITVTGKKLTVTCSQNMNHEYMSWYRQDPGLGLRQIYYSMNVEVTDKGDVPEGYKVSRKEKRNFPLILESPSPNQTSLYFCASSPPDRPTNEKLFFGSGTQLSVL.

The chain recombines TRBV6-2 or TRBV6-3 with TRBJ2-3; D perhaps matches TRBD2 (6 bases). V was cut by 8 bases and J by 0 bases, with 12 bases left in between. The germline CDR1 and CDR2 sequences are MNHEY and SVGEGT. The CDR3 is made up of 14 amino acids. This chain's CDR3 is CASGLALSTDTQYF. The DNA of the CDR3 is TGTGCCAGCGGTCTAGCGCTAAGCACAGATACGCAGTATTTT.

This clonotype was detected many times. V and J are TRBV7-9 and TRBJ2-5; 7 bases agree with TRBD1. Per germline, CDR1 SEHNR and CDR2 FQNEAQ (reference sequence). The trim removed 5 bases at V and 1 base at J, leaving 4 bases unmatched. The CDR3 sequence is 14 residues long. CDR3 sequence reads: CASSLGTAQETQYF. In nucleotides, the CDR3 is TGTGCCAGCAGCCTCGGGACAGCCCAAGAGACCCAGTACTTC. The variable domain in full, completed from reference TRBV7-9 and TRBJ2-5, reads DTGVSQNPRHKITKRGQNVTFRCDPISEHNRLYWYRQTLGQGPEFLTYFQNEAQLEKSRLLSDRFSAERPKGSFSTLEIQRTEQGDSAMYLCASSLGTAQETQYFGPGTRLLVL.

This clonotype was counted only a few times. The chain joins TRBV4-1 to TRBJ2-1, with D tentatively TRBD1 (5 bases). V was clipped by 0 bases and J by 2 bases, with 8 bases between them. CDR1 MGHRA and CDR2 YSYEKL come from the germline V gene. This CDR3 contains 15 residues. In DNA form, the CDR3 reads TGCGCCAGCAGCCAAGATCCAGGGCCCTACAATGAGCAGTTCTTC. Protein: CASSQDPGPYNEQFF.

Only a few counts were recorded for this clonotype. The J gene is TRBJ1-2, the V gene TRBV20-1, with TRBD1 matching 10 bases. This CDR3 has 15 amino acids. The germline V gene encodes CDR1 DFQATT and CDR2 SNEGSKA (reference sequence). V shed 1 base, J shed 4 bases, and the junction held 6 bases outside the gene matches. CDR3: CSARGRQGAAYGYTF. The CDR3 DNA is TGCAGTGCTAGAGGGAGACAGGGGGCCGCCTATGGCTACACCTTC.

The gene calls are TRBV6-6 and TRBJ1-1, with a possible D match to TRBD1 (5 bases). The CDR3 totals 11 residues. Germline lookup yields CDR1 MNHNY and CDR2 SVGAGI (reference sequence). V dropped 8 bases and J dropped 6 bases, with 10 bases sitting between them. CDR3 sequence: CASLRRAEAFF. The DNA for the CDR3 is TGTGCCAGCTTGCGCAGGGCTGAAGCTTTCTTT.